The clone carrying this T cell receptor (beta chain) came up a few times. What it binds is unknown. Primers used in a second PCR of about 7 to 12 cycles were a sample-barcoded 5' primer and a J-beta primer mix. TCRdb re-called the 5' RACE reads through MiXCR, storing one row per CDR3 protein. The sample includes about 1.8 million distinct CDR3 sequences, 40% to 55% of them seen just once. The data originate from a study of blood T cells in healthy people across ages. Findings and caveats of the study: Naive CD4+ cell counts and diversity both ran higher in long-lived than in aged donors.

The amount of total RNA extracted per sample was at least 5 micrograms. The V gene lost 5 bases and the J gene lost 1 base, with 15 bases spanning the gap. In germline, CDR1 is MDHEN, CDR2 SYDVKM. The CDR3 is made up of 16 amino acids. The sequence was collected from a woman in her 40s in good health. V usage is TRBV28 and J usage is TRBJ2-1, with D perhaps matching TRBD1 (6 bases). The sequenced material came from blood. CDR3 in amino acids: CASSPQGTSSYNEQFF. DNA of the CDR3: TGTGCCAGCAGTCCCCAGGGGACGTCGTCCTACAATGAGCAGTTCTTC.